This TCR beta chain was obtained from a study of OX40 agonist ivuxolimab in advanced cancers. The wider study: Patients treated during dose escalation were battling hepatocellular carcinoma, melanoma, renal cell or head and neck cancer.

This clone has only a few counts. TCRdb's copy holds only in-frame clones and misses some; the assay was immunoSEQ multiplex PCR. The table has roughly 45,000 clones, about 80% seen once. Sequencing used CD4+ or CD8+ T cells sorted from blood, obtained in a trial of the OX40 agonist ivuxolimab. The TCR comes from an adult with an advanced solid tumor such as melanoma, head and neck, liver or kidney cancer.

Here the CDR3 DNA reads TGTGCCAGCAGCGTAGCCCCCAGGGCAGAAGCTTTCTTT. Translating it yields CASSVAPRAEAFF. The chain couples TRBV9 to TRBJ1-1; perhaps TRBD1 as D (5 bases). V shed 0 bases and J shed 8 bases, with 11 bases lying between them. Looked up from germline, CDR1 is SGDLS and CDR2 is YYNGEE. The CDR3 spans 13 residues.